These 15 T cell receptor beta chains came from one sample sequenced in a study of Ad26.COV2.S vaccination and SARS-CoV-2 variants (dated by TCRdb to the early 2020s). The library was generated by the immunoSEQ multiplex PCR assay. In TCRdb, the immuneACCESS table is reduced to in-frame sequences with V and J assigned. These tables do not hold every clone; where another copy was compared, an unresolved V gene accounts for under half, and the others remain unexplained. In this sample the table shows about 680,000 clones, around 90% of which occur a single time. The ten largest clones represent about 1.5% of the sample. The label giving this sample's treatment or condition can be read as: some 20 received Ad26.COV2.S at low or high dose, single or two shots; 5 received placebo; per-sample allocation not given. For vaccine and placebo recipients, the sequenced repertoires came from samples collected on day 63 after the first injection.

Sequencing was performed on peripheral blood, taken in a trial of Ad26.COV2.S vaccine versus placebo. These receptors were collected from a person between 18 and 60 years old who received the Ad26.COV2.S COVID-19 vaccine or a placebo.

The V call is TRBV7-2, the J call TRBJ2-3; D uncertain. CDR1 and CDR2 (germline): SGHTA, FQGNSA. Between the trimmed V and J ends, which lost 5 bases and 3 bases, there was a span of 6 bases. The CDR3 totals 12 residues. The CDR3 sequence: CASSQFTDTQYF. Written as DNA, the CDR3 is TGTGCCAGCAGCCAATTTACAGATACGCAGTATTTT.

This chain uses TRBV7-3 with TRBJ2-5, with TRBD2 as a possible D gene (6 bases). Looked up from germline, CDR1 is SGHTA and CDR2 is FQGTGA. This CDR3 has 15 residues. V lost 2 bases to trimming and J lost 6 bases, with 16 bases between them. DNA for the CDR3: TGTGCCAGCAGCTTAGGCGGGACCCACTTTCAGACCCAGTACTTC. It encodes CASSLGGTHFQTQYF.

The V call is TRBV24-1, the J call TRBJ2-6; no definite D call. The CDR3 has 17 residues. Germline loops: CDR1 KGHDR, CDR2 SFDVKD. Trimming removed 5 bases from V and 0 bases from J, with 13 bases in between. CDR3 sequence reads: CATSGRTQDSGANVLTF. The CDR3, as DNA: TGTGCCACCAGTGGCAGGACCCAGGACTCTGGGGCCAACGTCCTGACTTTC.

Here the CDR3 DNA reads TGTGCCAGCAGCTTAGGATTCAGTTGGTACCAAGAGACCCAGTACTTC. As protein: CASSLGFSWYQETQYF. V gene TRBV7-2 combines with J gene TRBJ2-5, with D unresolved. This CDR3 spans 16 amino acids. The V and J ends lost 1 base and 0 bases respectively, with 12 bases between them. CDR1 is SGHTA, CDR2 FQGNSA, per germline.

This chain links TRBV27 with TRBJ2-1; D assignment may be TRBD1 or TRBD2 (5 bases each). CDR1 is MNHEY, CDR2 SMNVEV, per germline (reference sequence). The CDR3 loop spans 13 amino acids. V lost 7 bases, J lost 2 bases, and 9 bases lay in between. The CDR3, as DNA: TGTGCCAGCAAGGGACCTACCTACAATGAGCAGTTCTTC. Residues: CASKGPTYNEQFF.

The chain couples TRBV7-9 to TRBJ2-7, with a weak D call TRBD1 (5 bases). Germline V gene lookup returns CDR1 SEHNR and CDR2 FQNEAQ (reference sequence). This CDR3 comprises 12 residues. V dropped 5 bases and J dropped 4 bases, with 9 bases sitting between them. The CDR3 DNA is TGTGCCAGCAGCAAGGACATATACGAGCAGTACTTC. It translates to CASSKDIYEQYF.

The gene calls are TRBV7-8 and TRBJ2-7; the match to TRBD1 covers 12 bases. CDR1 and CDR2 (germline): SGHVS, FQNEAQ. The CDR3 consists of 16 residues. Losses at the gene ends were 4 bases for V and 5 bases for J; bases not matched to a gene: 9. The CDR3 DNA sequence: TGTGCCAGCAGCTATGTCCCGGGACAGGGGGCCCACGAGCAGTACTTC. Translation: CASSYVPGQGAHEQYF.

The V gene is TRBV5-1, the J gene TRBJ2-3; tentatively, D is TRBD1 or TRBD2 (5 bases each). The ends were cut back, 4 bases at V and 4 bases at J, with 16 bases in the middle. CDR3 length: 15 amino acids. Germline values: CDR1 SGHRS, CDR2 YFSETQ. CDR3 region: CASSLTGRDADTQYF. The CDR3 DNA sequence: TGCGCCAGCAGCCTTACCGGCAGGGACGCAGATACGCAGTATTTT.

The rearrangement joins TRBV29-1 to TRBJ2-7; D is tentatively TRBD1 or TRBD2 (5 bases each). The CDR3 totals 13 residues. Germline values: CDR1 SQVTM, CDR2 ANQGSEA. V gave up 4 bases and J gave up 3 bases, with 13 bases separating them. The CDR3 bases are TGCAGCGTTGGGCCGGGACGGGACTACGAGCAGTACTTC. This gives the protein CSVGPGRDYEQYF.

V is TRBV30 and J is TRBJ1-1; unclear D gene. Deletions cut 3 bases from V and 1 base from J, with 6 bases between. Germline CDR1 reads GTSNPN; CDR2 reads SVGIG (reference sequence). The CDR3 sequence is 12 residues long. The DNA for the CDR3 is TGTGCCTGGAGGGACTGGAACACTGAAGCTTTCTTT. This translates into CAWRDWNTEAFF. The full variable domain, with the rest looked up from reference TRBV30 and TRBJ1-1, is SQTIHQWPATLVQPVGSPLSLECTVEGTSNPNLYWYRQAAGRGLQLLFYSVGIGQISSEVPQNLSASRPQDRQFILSSKKLLLSDSGFYLCAWRDWNTEAFFGQGTRLTVV.

The chain uses TRBV19 and TRBJ1-2; TRBD1 agrees at 7 bases. Germline V gene lookup returns CDR1 LNHDA and CDR2 SQIVND (reference sequence). V dropped 9 bases and J dropped 4; count of bases not matched to a gene: 5. CDR3 length equals 12 residues. CDR3 sequence: CASAGGSYGYTF. The CDR3, as DNA: TGTGCCAGCGCAGGGGGGAGCTATGGCTACACCTTC.

CDR3 protein: CASSTTGEDPNTGELFF. The CDR3 nucleotides read TGTGCCAGCAGTACGACAGGCGAGGACCCGAACACCGGGGAGCTGTTTTTT. The rearrangement links TRBV2 to TRBJ2-2; D may be TRBD1 (6 bases). This CDR3 is built from 17 residues. Deletions cut 5 bases from V and 0 bases from J, with 16 bases between. Germline values: CDR1 SNHLY, CDR2 FYNNEI.

The rearrangement uses TRBV5-6 and TRBJ2-2; 9 positions agree with TRBD1. This CDR3 comprises 16 residues. Unmatched junction bases numbered 12, after V lost 6 bases and J lost 6 bases. Per the germline V gene, CDR1 is SGHDT and CDR2 is YYEEEE. The CDR3 nucleotides are TGTGCCAGCACCTCCTTGTGGGACAGGGAGGCCGGGGAGCTGTTTTTT. It translates to CASTSLWDREAGELFF.

The chain joins TRBV7-2 to TRBJ1-5; D perhaps matches TRBD1 (5 bases). The germline V gene encodes CDR1 SGHTA and CDR2 FQGNSA. The CDR3 is 15 residues long. The V gene lost 1 base and the J gene lost 1 base, with 8 bases spanning the gap. The CDR3 here is CASSLGQTSNQPQHF. Written as DNA, the CDR3 is TGTGCCAGCAGCTTAGGACAGACCAGCAATCAGCCCCAGCATTTT.

The chain carries TRBV7-2 and TRBJ1-4; D is ambiguous. CDR1 and CDR2 (germline): SGHTA, FQGNSA. This CDR3 spans 16 amino acids. The V end lost 4 bases, the J end lost 1 base, and 13 bases lay between the germline ends. The CDR3 nucleotides read TGTGCCAGCAGCTACCGAAGCGCTATAACTAATGAAAAACTGTTTTTT. This codes for CASSYRSAITNEKLFF. Combining the CDR3 with reference TRBV7-2 and TRBJ1-4 gives the whole variable domain GAGVSQSPSNKVTEKGKDVELRCDPISGHTALYWYRQSLGQGLEFLIYFQGNSAPDKSGLPSDRFSAERTGGSVSTLTIQRTQQEDSAVYLCASSYRSAITNEKLFFGSGTQLSVL.